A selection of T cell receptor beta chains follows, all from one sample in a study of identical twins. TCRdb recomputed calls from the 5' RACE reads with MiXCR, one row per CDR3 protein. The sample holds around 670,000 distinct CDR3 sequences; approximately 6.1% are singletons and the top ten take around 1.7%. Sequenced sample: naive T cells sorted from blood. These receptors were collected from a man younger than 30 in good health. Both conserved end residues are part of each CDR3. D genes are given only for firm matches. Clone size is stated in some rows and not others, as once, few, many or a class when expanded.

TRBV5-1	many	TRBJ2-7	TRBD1	TGCGCCAGCAGCCCATTCTCCGGGGACAGGGGTAACGAGCAGTACTTC	CASSPFSGDRGNEQYF
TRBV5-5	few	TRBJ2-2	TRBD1	TGTGCCAGCAGCTTGGTGGACAGGGGGACCGGGGAGCTGTTTTTT	CASSLVDRGTGELFF
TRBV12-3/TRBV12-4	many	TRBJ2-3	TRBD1	TGTGCCAGCAGTTTAGGGACAGGGATTGCAGATACGCAGTATTTT	CASSLGTGIADTQYF
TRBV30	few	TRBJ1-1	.	TGTGCCTGGAGTGTAACGCAGTATGAAGCTTTCTTT	CAWSVTQYEAFF
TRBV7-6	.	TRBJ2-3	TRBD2	TGTGCCAGCAGCTTAGACGTTAAAGGGTCTAGCGGGCCAGATACGCAGTATTTT	CASSLDVKGSSGPDTQYF
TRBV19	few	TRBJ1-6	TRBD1	TGTGCCAGTAGTCAGGACAGGTGGGATTCACCCCTCCACTTT	CASSQDRWDSPLHF
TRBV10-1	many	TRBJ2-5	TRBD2	TGCGCCAGCAGCGGGACTAGCGGGAATCTCAAGGGGTCCCAGTACTTC	CASSGTSGNLKGSQYF
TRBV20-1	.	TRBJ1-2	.	TGCAGTGCGGGCGACGGAAAGACTGGCTACACCTTC	CSAGDGKTGYTF
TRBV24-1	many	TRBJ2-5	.	TGTGCCACCGGAGTGCTTTCAGGGGAGACCCAGTACTTC	CATGVLSGETQYF
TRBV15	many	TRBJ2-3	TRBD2	TGTGCCACCAGCAAAAAGGGAGGGACAGATACGCAGTATTTT	CATSKKGGTDTQYF
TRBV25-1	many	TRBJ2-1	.	TGTGCCAGCAGTGAACGGGGGCAGTACAATGAGCAGTTCTTC	CASSERGQYNEQFF